The count of the clone carrying this TCR beta chain is one. Its matching antigen is unknown. The data were obtained in a study of T cell responses to AZD1222 COVID-19 vaccine. Broader study findings: Spike-wide vaccine-associated CD4 TCRs dominated at 160-218 and 743-854. The study reported that nearly half of spike-specific TCRs target unmutated variant regions.

The CDR3 is 14 residues long. CDR1 MNHEY and CDR2 SVGAGI come from the germline V gene. The V and J ends lost 3 bases and 10 bases respectively, with 18 bases between them. Profiled with immunoSEQ multiplex PCR; TCRdb holds only in-frame clones, not every one. This sample has about 91,000 clones; 80% to 95% occur once, and the top ten carry 2.5% to 3.5%. The TCR comes from an adult who received the AZD1222 COVID-19 vaccine. The V gene is TRBV6-5, the J gene TRBJ1-1; tentatively, D is TRBD1 (5 bases). The material sequenced was peripheral blood, taken 28 days after the second AZD1222 dose. The CDR3 nucleotides are TGTGCCAGCAGTTATAAGTGGAGGGACGTCGGAGCTTTCTTT. This translates into CASSYKWRDVGAFF.